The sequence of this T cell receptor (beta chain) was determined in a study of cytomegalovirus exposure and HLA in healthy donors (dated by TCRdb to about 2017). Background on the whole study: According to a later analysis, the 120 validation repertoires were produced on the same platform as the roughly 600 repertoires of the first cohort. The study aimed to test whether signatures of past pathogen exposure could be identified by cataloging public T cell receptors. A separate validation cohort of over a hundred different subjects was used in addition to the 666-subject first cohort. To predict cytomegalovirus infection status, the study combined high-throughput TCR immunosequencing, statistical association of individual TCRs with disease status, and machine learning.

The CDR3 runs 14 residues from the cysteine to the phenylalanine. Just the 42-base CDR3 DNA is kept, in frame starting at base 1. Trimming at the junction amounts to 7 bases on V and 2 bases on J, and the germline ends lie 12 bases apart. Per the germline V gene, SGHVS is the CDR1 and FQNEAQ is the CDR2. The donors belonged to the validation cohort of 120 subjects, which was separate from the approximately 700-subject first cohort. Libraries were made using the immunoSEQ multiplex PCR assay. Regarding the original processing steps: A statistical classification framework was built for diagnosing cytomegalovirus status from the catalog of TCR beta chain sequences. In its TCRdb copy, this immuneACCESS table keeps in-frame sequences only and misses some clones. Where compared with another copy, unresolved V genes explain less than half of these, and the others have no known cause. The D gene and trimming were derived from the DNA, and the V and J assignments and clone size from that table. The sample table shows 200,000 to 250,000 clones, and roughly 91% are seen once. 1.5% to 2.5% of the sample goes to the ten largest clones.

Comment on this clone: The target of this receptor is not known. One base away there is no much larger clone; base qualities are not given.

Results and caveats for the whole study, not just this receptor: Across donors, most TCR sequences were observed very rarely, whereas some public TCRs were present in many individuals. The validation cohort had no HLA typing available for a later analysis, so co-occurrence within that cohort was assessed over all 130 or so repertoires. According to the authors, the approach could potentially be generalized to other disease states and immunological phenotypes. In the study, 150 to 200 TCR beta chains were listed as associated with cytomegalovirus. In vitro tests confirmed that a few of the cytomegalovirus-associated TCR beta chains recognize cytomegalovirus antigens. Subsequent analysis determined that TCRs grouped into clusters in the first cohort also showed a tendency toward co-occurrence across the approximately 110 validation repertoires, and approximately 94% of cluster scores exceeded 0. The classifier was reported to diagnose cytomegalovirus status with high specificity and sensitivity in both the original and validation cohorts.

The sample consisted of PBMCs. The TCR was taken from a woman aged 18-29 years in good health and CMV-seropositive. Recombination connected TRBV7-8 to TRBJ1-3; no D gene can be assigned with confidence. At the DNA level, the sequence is TGTGCCAGCACCAAAAGACTCCCTGGAAACACCATATATTTT. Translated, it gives CASTKRLPGNTIYF.